This T cell receptor beta chain is drawn from a study of T cell responses to AZD1222 COVID-19 vaccine. Study conclusions and caveats: Repertoire samples came only from after the peak T cell response.

With 5 bases removed from V and 4 bases from J, the gap between germline ends came to 14 bases. Per the germline V gene, CDR1 is MNHNY and CDR2 is SVGAGI (reference sequence). The CDR3 is 14 amino acids. The assay was immunoSEQ multiplex PCR, and TCRdb's table has in-frame clones only and misses some. The table shows under 110,000 clones, with about nine tenths occurring only once. As regards this clone: Its target is unknown.

The sample here was peripheral blood, taken on day 0 of AZD1222 vaccination. This TCR came from an adult in good health. V usage is TRBV6-6 and J usage is TRBJ2-5; perhaps D is TRBD1 or TRBD2 (6 bases each). The CDR3: CASSDRWGGETQYF. CDR3 coding DNA: TGTGCCAGCAGTGACAGGTGGGGAGGAGAGACCCAGTACTTC.